This T cell receptor (beta chain) is from a study of T cell changes during pregnancy in multiple sclerosis. Trimming took off 6 bases at V and 0 bases at J, with 10 bases between the two ends. CDR1 MGHDK and CDR2 SYGVNS come from the germline V gene. The length of the CDR3 is 14 residues. Measured with immunoSEQ multiplex PCR; TCRdb has only the in-frame clones, and not every one. The table has fewer than 90,000 clones, 90% to 95% seen once; the top ten hold about 1.6%. The sequence came from a female donor in good health, enrolled as a control in a pregnancy study. The chain links TRBV25-1 to TRBJ2-3; a weak D match, TRBD1 (6 bases). Sequenced here: peripheral blood, sampled after pregnancy. For the CDR3, the DNA is TGTGCCAGCAGAAACAGGGTTAGCACAGATACGCAGTATTTT. As protein: CASRNRVSTDTQYF.